This T cell receptor beta chain was obtained from a study of PD-1 blockade in classical Hodgkin lymphoma. Study context: Nivolumab was given intravenously to patients at 3 mg/kg every 2 weeks.

Points on this clone: Its target is unknown. A read error may produce the germline difference seen at one junction end.

Specified time point: cycle 4 day 1 (C4D1), after less than 7 weeks of nivolumab. Exposure to brentuximab vedotin varied, and each patient had relapsed following autologous stem cell transplantation. Complete response, partial response or progressive disease was each patient's best response. Per germline, CDR1 SSHAT and CDR2 FNYEAQ (reference sequence). The CDR3 runs to 16 residues. Study-level points and caveats: Partial responders and progressors had significantly lower baseline TCR diversity. Relapsed/refractory patients reportedly had lower baseline diversity than newly diagnosed patients.

The assay was immunoSEQ multiplex PCR, and TCRdb's table has in-frame clones only and misses some. The sample holds roughly 50,000 clones, around 87% seen once. The sequencing used peripheral blood mononuclear cells (PBMCs), collected before the fourth cycle of nivolumab. The chain recombines TRBV7-7 with TRBJ2-1; 10 bases agree with TRBD1. The TCR was taken from a human donor with classical Hodgkin lymphoma. The CDR3 DNA is TGTGCTAGCACCTTACTAAGGGTGGGACAGGGGAATGAGCAGTTCTTC. It specifies CASTLLRVGQGNEQFF.